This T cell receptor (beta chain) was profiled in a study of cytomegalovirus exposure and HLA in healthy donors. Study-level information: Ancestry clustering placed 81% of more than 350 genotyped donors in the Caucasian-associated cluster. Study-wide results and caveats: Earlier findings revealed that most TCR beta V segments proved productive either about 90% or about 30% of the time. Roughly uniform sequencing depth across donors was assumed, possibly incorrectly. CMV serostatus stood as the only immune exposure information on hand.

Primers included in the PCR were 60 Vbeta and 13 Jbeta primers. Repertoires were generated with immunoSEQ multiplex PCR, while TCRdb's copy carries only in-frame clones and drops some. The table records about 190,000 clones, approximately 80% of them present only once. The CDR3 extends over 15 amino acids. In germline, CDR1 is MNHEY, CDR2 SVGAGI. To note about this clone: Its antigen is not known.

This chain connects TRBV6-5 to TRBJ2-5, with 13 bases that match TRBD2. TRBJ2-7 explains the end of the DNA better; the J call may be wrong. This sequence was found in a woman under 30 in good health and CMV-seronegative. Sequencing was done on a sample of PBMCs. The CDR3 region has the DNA TGTGCCAGCAGTTACTCCACTAGCGGGAGGGGCGAGCAGTACTTC. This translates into CASSYSTSGRGEQYF.